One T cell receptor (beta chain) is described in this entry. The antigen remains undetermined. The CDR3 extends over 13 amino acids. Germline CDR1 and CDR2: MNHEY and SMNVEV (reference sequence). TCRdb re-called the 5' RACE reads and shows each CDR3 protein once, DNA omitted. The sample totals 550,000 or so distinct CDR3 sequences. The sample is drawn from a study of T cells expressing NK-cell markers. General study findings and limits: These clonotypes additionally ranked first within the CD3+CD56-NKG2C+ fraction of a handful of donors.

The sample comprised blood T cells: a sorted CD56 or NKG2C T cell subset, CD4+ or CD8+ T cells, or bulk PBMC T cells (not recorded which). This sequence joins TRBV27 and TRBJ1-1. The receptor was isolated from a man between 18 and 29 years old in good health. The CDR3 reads CASSLSGVREAFF.